Listed below are T cell receptor beta chains from one sample, sequenced in a study of multiple sclerosis patients with progressive multifocal leukoencephalopathy. Repertoires were generated with immunoSEQ multiplex PCR, while TCRdb's copy carries only in-frame clones and drops some. This table holds fewer than 40,000 clones, 89% found once. The sample taken for sequencing was PBMCs. The receptors originated from a human donor with multiple sclerosis. CDR3s include the opening cysteine and the closing phenylalanine or tryptophan. The order of the fields is clone size, J gene, V gene, D gene, CDR3 DNA, CDR3 protein. A D gene is named only where the DNA matches it firmly. Part of the rows lack a size; the others show once, few, many or a class for expanded clones.

size: .
J: TRBJ2-7
V: TRBV5-8
D: .
DNA: TGTGCCAGCAGCTTGGGGGACGGCTACGAGCAGTACTTC
CDR3: CASSLGDGYEQYF

size: .
J: TRBJ1-1
V: TRBV15
D: TRBD1
DNA: TGTGCCACCAGCAGACCAGACAGGGGGGCTGAAGCTTTCTTT
CDR3: CATSRPDRGAEAFF

size: medium-sized
J: TRBJ2-7
V: TRBV10-1
D: .
DNA: TGCGCCAGCAGTTCCCAACATACCGGCAACGAGCAGTACTTC
CDR3: CASSSQHTGNEQYF

size: .
J: TRBJ1-2
V: TRBV28
D: .
DNA: TGTGCCAGCAGTAACGGAGACCCCTATGGCTACACCTTC
CDR3: CASSNGDPYGYTF

size: .
J: TRBJ2-7
V: TRBV21-1
D: .
DNA: TGTGCCAGCAGCACACTACAGGGGTACGAGCAGTACTTC
CDR3: CASSTLQGYEQYF

size: .
J: TRBJ2-5
V: TRBV6-5
D: .
DNA: TGTGCCAGCAGTTACACACTGAGTACGACCCAGTACTTC
CDR3: CASSYTLSTTQYF

size: .
J: TRBJ1-3
V: TRBV7-9
D: .
DNA: TGTGCCAGCAGCCCACGGGACAAAGGGGCGGGTGGAAACACCATATATTTT
CDR3: CASSPRDKGAGGNTIYF

size: .
J: TRBJ1-2
V: TRBV19
D: .
DNA: TGTGCCAGTTTTTCCCGAAACGGGCCGCAGCCCAACTATGGCTACACCTTC
CDR3: CASFSRNGPQPNYGYTF

size: .
J: TRBJ2-1
V: TRBV7-2
D: TRBD2
DNA: TGTGCCAGCAGCTTAGGGACTAGCGGGAGGCCGAGCTCCTACAATGAGCAGTTCTTC
CDR3: CASSLGTSGRPSSYNEQFF

size: .
J: TRBJ2-7
V: TRBV4-3
D: .
DNA: TGCGCCAGCAGCCAAGGCGAGGGAGAAGCCTACGAGCAGTACTTC
CDR3: CASSQGEGEAYEQYF